The source of this TCR beta chain is a study of cytomegalovirus exposure and HLA in healthy donors. Overall study findings and caveats: The CMV antigen specificity of three CMV-associated chains was confirmed through in vitro analysis. The finding came from a later analysis; first-cohort TCR clusters tended to co-occur in the approximately 120 validation repertoires. The authors listed over 150 TCR beta chains as cytomegalovirus-associated.

On this clone: Its antigen is currently unknown.

V lost 4 bases, J lost 4 bases, and 12 bases stayed unmatched. Germline V gives CDR1 GTSNPN, CDR2 SVGIG (reference sequence). This CDR3 comprises 16 residues. Sequenced by immunoSEQ multiplex PCR; TCRdb stores in-frame clones only, minus some. This table holds 150,000 to 200,000 clones, around four fifths found once. What was sequenced was PBMCs. This receptor was identified in a man aged 25 to 40 in good health and CMV-seropositive. This chain uses TRBV30 with TRBJ2-5, with TRBD2 matching over 10 bases. The CDR3 is CAWTLAGVWGGETQYF. The CDR3 DNA reads as TGTGCCTGGACTCTAGCGGGGGTCTGGGGCGGAGAGACCCAGTACTTC.